This TCR beta chain stems from a study of response to subunit inactivated influenza vaccine. TCRdb reprocessed the RT-PCR reads via MiXCR and lists one record per CDR3 protein. The sample shows 450,000 to 700,000 distinct CDR3 sequences, about 15% of them seen only once. This clonotype occurred a few times. CDR3 size: 15 residues. V dropped 0 bases and J dropped 5; count of bases not matched to a gene: 7. Germline values: CDR1 LGHNA, CDR2 YNFKEQ. The source was PBMCs from blood, collected 11 to 12 days after vaccination. The V gene is TRBV4-2, the J gene TRBJ2-7, with 7 nucleotides matching TRBD1. The receptor was isolated from a man aged 50 to 60 who received an inactivated influenza vaccine. CDR3: CASSQDNRGHDEQYF. The DNA for the CDR3 is TGTGCCAGCAGCCAAGATAATAGGGGGCACGACGAGCAGTACTTC.